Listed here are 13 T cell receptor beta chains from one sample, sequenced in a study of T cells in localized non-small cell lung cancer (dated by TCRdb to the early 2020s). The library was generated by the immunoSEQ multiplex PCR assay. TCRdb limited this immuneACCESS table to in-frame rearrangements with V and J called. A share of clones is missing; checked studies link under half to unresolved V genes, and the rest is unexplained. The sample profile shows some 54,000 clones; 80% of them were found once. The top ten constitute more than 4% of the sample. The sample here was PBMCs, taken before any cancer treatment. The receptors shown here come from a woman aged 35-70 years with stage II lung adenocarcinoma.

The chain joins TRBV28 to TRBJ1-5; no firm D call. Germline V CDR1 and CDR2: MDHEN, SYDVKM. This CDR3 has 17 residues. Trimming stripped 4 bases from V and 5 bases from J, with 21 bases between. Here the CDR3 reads CASSYLWAAGSDQPQHF. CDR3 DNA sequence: TGTGCCAGCAGTTATCTCTGGGCAGCCGGGTCGGATCAGCCCCAGCATTTT.

This CDR3 reads CASSLTGGHTEAFF. The DNA of the CDR3 is TGTGCCAGCAGCTTAACAGGGGGACACACTGAAGCTTTCTTT. The V call is TRBV7-9, the J call TRBJ1-1; 8 bases are shared with TRBD1. This CDR3 region has 14 residues. V trimming: 2 bases; J trimming: 3 bases; junction bases outside the gene matches: 2. CDR1 SEHNR and CDR2 FQNEAQ come from the germline V gene (reference sequence).

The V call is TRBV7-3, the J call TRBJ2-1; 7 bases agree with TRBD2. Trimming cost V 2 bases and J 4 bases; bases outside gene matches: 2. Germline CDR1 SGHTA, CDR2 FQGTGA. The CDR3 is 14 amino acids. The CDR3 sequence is CASSLAGEYNEQFF. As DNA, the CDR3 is TGTGCCAGCAGCTTAGCGGGGGAATACAATGAGCAGTTCTTC.

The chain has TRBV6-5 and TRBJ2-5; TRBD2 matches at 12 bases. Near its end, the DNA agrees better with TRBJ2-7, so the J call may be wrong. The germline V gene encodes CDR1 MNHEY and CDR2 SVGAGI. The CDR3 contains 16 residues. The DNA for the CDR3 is TGTGCCAGCAGTTACGGACTAGCGGGGTCCACCTACGAGCAGTACTTC. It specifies CASSYGLAGSTYEQYF.

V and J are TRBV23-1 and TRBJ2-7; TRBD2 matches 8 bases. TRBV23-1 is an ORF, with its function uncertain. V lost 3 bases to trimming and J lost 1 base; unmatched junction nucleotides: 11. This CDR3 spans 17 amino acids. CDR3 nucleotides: TGCGCCAGCAGTCAGCCCCAATGGCGGGGGGCATCCTACGAGCAGTACTTC. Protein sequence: CASSQPQWRGASYEQYF.

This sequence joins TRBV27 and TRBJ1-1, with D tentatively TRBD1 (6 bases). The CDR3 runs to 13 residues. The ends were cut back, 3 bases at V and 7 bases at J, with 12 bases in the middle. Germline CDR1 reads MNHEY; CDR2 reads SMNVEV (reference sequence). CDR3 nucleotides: TGTGCCAGCAGTTTTATCGGGGGGCGTGAAGCTTTCTTT. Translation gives CASSFIGGREAFF.

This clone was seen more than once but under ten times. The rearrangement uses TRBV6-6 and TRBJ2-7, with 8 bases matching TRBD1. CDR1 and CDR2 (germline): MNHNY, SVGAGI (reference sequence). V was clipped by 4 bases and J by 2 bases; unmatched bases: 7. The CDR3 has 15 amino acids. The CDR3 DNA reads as TGTGCCAGCAGTTTTTCGACAGGGGATACCTACGAGCAGTACTTC. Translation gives CASSFSTGDTYEQYF.

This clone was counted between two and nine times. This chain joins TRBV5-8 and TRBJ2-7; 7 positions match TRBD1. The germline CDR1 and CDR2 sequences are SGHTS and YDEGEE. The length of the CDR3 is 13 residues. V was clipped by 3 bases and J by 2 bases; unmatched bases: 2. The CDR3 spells CASSSTGTYEQYF. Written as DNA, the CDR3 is TGTGCCAGCAGCTCGACAGGGACCTACGAGCAGTACTTC.

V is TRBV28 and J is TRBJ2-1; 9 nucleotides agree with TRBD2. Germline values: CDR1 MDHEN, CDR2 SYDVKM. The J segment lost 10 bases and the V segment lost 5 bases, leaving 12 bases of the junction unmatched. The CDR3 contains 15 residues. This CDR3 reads CASSRLADPAEEQFF. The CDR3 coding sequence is TGTGCCAGCAGTAGACTAGCGGACCCGGCAGAAGAGCAGTTCTTC.

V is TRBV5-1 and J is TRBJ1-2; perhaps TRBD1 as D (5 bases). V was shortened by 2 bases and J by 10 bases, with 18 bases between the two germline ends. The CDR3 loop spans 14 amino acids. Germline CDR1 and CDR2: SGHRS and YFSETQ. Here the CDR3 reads CASSFDGAGRLYTF. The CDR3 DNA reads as TGCGCCAGCAGCTTTGATGGGGCAGGGAGACTCTACACCTTC.

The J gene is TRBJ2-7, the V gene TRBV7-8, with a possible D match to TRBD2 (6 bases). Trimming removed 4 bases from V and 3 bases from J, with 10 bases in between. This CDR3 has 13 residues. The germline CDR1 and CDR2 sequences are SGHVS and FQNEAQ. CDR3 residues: CASSSGTLYEQYF. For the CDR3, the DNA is TGTGCCAGCAGCTCCGGGACTCTCTACGAGCAGTACTTC.

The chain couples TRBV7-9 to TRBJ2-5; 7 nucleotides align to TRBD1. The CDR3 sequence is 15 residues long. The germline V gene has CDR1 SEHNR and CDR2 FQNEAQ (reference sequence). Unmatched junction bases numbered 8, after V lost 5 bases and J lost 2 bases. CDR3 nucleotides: TGTGCCAGCAGCGCCGGGACAGCGGCTCAAGAGACCCAGTACTTC. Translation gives CASSAGTAAQETQYF.

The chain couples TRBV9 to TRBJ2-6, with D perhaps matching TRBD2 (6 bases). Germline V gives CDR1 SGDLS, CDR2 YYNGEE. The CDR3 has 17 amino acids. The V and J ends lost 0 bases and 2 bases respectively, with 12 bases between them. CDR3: CASSVARVAAGANVLTF. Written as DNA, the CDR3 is TGTGCCAGCAGCGTAGCTCGTGTAGCGGCTGGGGCCAACGTCCTGACTTTC.